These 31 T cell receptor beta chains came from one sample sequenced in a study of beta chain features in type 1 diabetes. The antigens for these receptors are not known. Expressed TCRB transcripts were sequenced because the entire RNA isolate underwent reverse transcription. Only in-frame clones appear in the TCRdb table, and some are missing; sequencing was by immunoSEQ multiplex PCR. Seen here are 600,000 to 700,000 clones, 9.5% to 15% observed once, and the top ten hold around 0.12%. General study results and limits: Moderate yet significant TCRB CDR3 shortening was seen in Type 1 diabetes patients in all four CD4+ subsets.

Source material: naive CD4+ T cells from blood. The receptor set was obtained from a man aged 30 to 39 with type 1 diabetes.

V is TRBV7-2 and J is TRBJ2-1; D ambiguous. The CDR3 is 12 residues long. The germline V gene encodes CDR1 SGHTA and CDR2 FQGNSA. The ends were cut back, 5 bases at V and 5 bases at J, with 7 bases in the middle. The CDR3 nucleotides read TGTGCCAGCAGCGAGGACCACAATGAGCAGTTCTTC. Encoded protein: CASSEDHNEQFF. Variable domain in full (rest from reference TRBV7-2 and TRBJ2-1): GAGVSQSPSNKVTEKGKDVELRCDPISGHTALYWYRQSLGQGLEFLIYFQGNSAPDKSGLPSDRFSAERTGGSVSTLTIQRTQQEDSAVYLCASSEDHNEQFFGPGTRLTVL.

The CDR3 DNA reads as TGTGCCAGCAGCCTACAGGGCCAGGGCTATGGCTACACCTTC. As protein: CASSLQGQGYGYTF. This sequence joins TRBV7-2 and TRBJ1-2; maybe TRBD1 (6 bases). The germline V and J ends were trimmed by 5 bases and 4 bases, with 14 bases remaining between them. CDR3 length equals 14 residues. Germline-derived CDR1 and CDR2 are SGHTA and FQGNSA.

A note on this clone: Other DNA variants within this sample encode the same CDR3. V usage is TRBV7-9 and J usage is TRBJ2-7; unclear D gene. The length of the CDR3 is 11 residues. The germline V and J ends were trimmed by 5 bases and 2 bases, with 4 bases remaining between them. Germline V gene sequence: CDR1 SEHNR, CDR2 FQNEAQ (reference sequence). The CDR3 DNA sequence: TGTGCCAGCAGCCCCGCCTACGAGCAGTACTTC. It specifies CASSPAYEQYF.

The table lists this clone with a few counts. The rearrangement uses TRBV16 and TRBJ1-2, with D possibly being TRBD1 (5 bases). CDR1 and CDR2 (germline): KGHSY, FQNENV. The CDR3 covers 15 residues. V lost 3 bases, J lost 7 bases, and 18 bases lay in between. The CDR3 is CASSHPPWRGGGYTF. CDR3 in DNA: TGTGCCAGCAGCCATCCACCGTGGAGGGGCGGTGGCTACACCTTC.

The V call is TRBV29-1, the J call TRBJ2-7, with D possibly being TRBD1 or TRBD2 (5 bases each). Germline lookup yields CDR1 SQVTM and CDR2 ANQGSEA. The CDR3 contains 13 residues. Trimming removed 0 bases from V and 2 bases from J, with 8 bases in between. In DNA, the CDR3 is TGCAGCGTTGAAGACGAGGGGACCTACGAGCAGTACTTC. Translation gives CSVEDEGTYEQYF.

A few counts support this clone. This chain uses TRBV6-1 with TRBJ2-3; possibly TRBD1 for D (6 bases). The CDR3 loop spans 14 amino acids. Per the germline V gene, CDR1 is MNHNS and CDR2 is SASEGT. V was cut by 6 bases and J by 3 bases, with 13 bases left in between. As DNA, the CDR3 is TGTGCCAGCAGGGCAACAGGGAGTACAGATACGCAGTATTTT. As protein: CASRATGSTDTQYF.

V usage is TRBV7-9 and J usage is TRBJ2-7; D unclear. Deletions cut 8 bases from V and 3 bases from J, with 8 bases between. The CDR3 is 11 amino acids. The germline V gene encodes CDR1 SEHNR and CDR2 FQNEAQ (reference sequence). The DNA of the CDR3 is TGTGCCAGCGGAAGGAGCTACGAGCAGTACTTC. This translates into CASGRSYEQYF.

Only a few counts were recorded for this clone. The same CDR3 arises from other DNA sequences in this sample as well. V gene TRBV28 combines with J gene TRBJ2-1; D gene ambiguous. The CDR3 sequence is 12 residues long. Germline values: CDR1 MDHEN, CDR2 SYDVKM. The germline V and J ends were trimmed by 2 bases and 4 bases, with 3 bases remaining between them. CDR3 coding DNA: TGTGCCAGCAGTTTAGGGTACAATGAGCAGTTCTTC. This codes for CASSLGYNEQFF.

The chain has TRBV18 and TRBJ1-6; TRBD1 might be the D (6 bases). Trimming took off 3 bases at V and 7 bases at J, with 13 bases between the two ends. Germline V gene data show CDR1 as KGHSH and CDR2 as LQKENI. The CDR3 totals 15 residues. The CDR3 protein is CASSPAGQHNSPLHF. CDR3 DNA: TGTGCCAGCTCACCGGCTGGACAGCACAATTCACCCCTCCACTTT. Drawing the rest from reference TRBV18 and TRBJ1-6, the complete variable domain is NAGVMQNPRHLVRRRGQEARLRCSPMKGHSHVYWYRQLPEEGLKFMVYLQKENIIDESGMPKERFSAEFPKEGPSILRIQQVVRGDSAAYFCASSPAGQHNSPLHFGNGTRLTVT.

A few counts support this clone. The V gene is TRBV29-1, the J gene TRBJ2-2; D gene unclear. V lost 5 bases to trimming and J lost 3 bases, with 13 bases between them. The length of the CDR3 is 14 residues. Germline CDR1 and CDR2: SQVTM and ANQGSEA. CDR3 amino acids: CSVRSQDDTGELFF. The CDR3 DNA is TGCAGCGTTAGATCGCAGGACGACACCGGGGAGCTGTTTTTT.

CDR3 sequence: CASGREPGAGYSPLHF. The CDR3, as DNA: TGTGCCAGCGGGAGAGAACCGGGGGCAGGGTATTCACCCCTCCACTTT. The chain carries TRBV5-4 and TRBJ1-6, with a weak D call TRBD1 (6 bases). This CDR3 has 16 residues. V gave up 7 bases and J gave up 8 bases, with 22 bases separating them. Germline CDR1 reads SGHNT; CDR2 reads YYREEE (reference sequence).

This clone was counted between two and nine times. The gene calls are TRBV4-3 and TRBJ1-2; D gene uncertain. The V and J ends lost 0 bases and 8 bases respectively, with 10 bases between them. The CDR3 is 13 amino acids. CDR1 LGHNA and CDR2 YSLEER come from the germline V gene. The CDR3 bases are TGCGCCAGCAGCCAAGAGTTGGGGAAGGGCTACACCTTC. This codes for CASSQELGKGYTF.

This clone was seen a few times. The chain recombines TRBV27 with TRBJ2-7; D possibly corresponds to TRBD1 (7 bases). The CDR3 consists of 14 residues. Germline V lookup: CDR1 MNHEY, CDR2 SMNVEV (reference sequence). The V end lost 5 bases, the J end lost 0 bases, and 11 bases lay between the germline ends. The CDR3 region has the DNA TGTGCCAGCAGTATTCAGGGGGGCTCCTACGAGCAGTACTTC. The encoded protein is CASSIQGGSYEQYF.

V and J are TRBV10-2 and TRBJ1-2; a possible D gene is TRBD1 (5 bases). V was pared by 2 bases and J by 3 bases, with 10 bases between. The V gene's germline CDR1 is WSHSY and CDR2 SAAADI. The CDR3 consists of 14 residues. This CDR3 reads CASSEPGSDYGYTF. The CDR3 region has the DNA TGCGCCAGCAGTGAGCCAGGGTCTGACTATGGCTACACCTTC.

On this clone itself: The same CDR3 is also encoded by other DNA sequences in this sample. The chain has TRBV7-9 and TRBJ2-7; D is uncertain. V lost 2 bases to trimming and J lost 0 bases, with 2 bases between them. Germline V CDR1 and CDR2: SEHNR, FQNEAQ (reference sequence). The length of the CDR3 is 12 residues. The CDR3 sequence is CASSLNSYEQYF. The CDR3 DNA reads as TGTGCCAGCAGCTTAAACTCCTACGAGCAGTACTTC.

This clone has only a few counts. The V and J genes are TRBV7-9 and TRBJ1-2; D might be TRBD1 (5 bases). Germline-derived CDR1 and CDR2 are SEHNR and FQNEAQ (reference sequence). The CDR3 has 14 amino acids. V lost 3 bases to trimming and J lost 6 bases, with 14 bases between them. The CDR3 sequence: CASSLEQGAHGYTF. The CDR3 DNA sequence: TGTGCCAGCAGCTTGGAGCAAGGGGCGCATGGCTACACCTTC.

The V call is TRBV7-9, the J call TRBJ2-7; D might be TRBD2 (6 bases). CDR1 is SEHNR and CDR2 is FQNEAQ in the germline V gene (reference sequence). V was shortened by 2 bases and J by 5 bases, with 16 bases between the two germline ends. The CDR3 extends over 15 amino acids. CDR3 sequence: CASSLTGTPGHEQYF. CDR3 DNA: TGTGCCAGCAGCTTAACCGGGACTCCCGGCCACGAGCAGTACTTC.

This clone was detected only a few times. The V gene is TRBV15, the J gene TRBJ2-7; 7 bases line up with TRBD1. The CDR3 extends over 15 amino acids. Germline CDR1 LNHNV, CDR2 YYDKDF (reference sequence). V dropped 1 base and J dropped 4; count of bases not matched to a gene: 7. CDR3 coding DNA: TGTGCCACCAGCAGAGGTGGGACAGAATTATACGAGCAGTACTTC. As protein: CATSRGGTELYEQYF.

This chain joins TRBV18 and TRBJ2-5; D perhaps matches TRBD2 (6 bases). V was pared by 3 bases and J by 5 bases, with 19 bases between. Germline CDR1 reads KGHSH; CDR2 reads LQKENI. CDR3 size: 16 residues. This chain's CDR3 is CASSPPRGIALETQYF. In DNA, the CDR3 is TGTGCCAGCTCACCCCCCCGGGGGATCGCCCTCGAGACCCAGTACTTC.

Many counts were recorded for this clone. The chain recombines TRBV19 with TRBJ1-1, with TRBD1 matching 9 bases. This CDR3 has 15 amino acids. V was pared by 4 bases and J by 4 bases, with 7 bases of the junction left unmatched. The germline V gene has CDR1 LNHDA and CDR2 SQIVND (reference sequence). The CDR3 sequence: CASSTTGGGGTEAFF. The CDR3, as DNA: TGTGCCAGTAGTACGACAGGGGGAGGGGGCACTGAAGCTTTCTTT.

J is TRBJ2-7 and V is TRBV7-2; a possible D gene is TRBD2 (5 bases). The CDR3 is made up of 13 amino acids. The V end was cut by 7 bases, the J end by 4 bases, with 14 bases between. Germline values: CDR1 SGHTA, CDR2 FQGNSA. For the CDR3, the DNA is TGTGCCAGCAAACTCAAATCGGGGTACGAGCAGTACTTC. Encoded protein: CASKLKSGYEQYF.

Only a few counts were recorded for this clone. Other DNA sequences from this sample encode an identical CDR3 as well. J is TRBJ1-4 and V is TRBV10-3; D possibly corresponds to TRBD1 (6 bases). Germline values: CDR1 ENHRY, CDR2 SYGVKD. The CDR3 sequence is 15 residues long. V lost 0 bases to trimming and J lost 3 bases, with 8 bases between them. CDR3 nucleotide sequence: TGTGCCATCAGTGAGTCGACAGGTTCTAATGAAAAACTGTTTTTT. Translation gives CAISESTGSNEKLFF.

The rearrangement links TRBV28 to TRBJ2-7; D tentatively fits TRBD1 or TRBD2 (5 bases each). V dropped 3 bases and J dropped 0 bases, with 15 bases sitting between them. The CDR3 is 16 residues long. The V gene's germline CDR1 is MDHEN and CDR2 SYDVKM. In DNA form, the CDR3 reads TGTGCCAGCAGTTTTGAGAGGGACGGAAGCTCCTACGAGCAGTACTTC. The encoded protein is CASSFERDGSSYEQYF.

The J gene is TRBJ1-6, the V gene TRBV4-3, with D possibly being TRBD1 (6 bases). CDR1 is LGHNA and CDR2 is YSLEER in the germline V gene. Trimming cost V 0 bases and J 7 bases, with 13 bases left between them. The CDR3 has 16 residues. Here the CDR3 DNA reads TGCGCCAGCAGCCAAGATCCGGGGGGGGCAAATTCACCCCTCCACTTT. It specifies CASSQDPGGANSPLHF.

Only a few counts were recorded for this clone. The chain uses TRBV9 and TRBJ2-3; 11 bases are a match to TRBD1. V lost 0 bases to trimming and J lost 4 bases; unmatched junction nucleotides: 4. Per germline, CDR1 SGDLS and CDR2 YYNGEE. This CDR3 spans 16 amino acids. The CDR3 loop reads CASSVAGQGASDTQYF. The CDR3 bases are TGTGCCAGCAGCGTAGCTGGACAGGGGGCATCAGATACGCAGTATTTT.

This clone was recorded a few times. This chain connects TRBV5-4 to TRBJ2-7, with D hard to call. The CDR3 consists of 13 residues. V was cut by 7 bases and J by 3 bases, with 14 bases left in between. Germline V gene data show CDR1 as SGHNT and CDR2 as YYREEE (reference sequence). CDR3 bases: TGTGCCAGCGGATCCACCGGGTTCTACGAGCAGTACTTC. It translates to CASGSTGFYEQYF.

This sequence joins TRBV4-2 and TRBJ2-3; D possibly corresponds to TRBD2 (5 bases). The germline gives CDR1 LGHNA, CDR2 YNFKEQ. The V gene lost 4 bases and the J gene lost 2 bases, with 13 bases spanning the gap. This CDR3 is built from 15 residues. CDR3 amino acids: CASSPLSGITDTQYF. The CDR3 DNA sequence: TGTGCCAGCAGCCCCTTGTCGGGGATCACAGATACGCAGTATTTT.

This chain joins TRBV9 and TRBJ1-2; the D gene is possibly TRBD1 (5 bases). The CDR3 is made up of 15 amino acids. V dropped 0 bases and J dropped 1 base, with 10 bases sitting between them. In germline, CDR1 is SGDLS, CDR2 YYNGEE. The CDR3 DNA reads TGTGCCAGCAGCGTAGAAGGGGCCCTTAACTATGGCTACACCTTC. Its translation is CASSVEGALNYGYTF.

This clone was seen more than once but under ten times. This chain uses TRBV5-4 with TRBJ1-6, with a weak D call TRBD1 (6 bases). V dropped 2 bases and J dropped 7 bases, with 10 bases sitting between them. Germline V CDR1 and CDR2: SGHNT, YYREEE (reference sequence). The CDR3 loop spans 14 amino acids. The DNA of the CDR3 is TGTGCCAGCAGCTTTCCAGGGGTAAATTCACCCCTCCACTTT. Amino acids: CASSFPGVNSPLHF.

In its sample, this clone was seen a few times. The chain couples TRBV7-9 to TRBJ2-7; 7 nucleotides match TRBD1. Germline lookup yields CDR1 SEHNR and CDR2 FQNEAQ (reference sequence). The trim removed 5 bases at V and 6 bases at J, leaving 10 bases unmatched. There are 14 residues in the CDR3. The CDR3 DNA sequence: TGTGCCAGCAGCCCCGTGCAGGGGGTGGGCGAGCAGTACTTC. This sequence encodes CASSPVQGVGEQYF.

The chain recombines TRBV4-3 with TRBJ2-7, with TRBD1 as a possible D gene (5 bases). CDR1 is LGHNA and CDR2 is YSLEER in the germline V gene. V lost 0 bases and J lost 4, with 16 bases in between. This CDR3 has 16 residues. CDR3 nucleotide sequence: TGCGCCAGCAGCCAAGATATCATCAGGGATGGGTACGAGCAGTACTTC. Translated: CASSQDIIRDGYEQYF.